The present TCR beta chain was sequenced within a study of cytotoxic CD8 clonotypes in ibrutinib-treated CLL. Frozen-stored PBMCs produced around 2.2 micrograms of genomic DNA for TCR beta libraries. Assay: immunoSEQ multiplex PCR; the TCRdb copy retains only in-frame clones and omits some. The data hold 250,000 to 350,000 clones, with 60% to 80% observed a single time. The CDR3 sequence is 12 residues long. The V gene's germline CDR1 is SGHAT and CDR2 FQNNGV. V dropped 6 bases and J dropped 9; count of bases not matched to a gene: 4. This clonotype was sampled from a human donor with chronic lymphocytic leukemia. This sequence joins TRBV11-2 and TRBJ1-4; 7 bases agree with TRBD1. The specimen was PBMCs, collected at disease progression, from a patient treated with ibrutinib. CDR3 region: CASSQQGKKLFF. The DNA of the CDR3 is TGTGCCAGCAGTCAACAGGGGAAAAAACTGTTTTTT.